This is a list of T cell receptor beta chains from one sample in a study of CD8 T cells in Susac syndrome. From the immunoSEQ multiplex PCR reads, TCRdb called clonotypes with MiXCR, one entry per CDR3 protein. The table records around 200,000 distinct CDR3 sequences, about 95% of them present only once. Sequencing input: CD4+ T cells from PBMCs. The origin of the receptors is a human donor in good health. The CDR3 runs from the conserved cysteine through the conserved F or W. D genes are given only for firm matches. Some rows mark clone size as missing; the rest say once, few, many or name a class of expanded clone.

clone_size: NA; cdr3_length: 15; d_call: TRBD2; j_call: TRBJ2-7; v_call: TRBV11-2; cdr3_nt: TGTGCCAGCAGCCCAGCTGCGGGGGGGCACTACGAGCAGTACTTC; cdr3_aa: CASSPAAGGHYEQYF
clone_size: NA; cdr3_length: 15; d_call: TRBD2; j_call: TRBJ2-1; v_call: TRBV29-1; cdr3_nt: TGCAGCGTCCCCCTAAGCGGGAGTTCCTACAATGAGCAGTTCTTC; cdr3_aa: CSVPLSGSSYNEQFF
clone_size: NA; cdr3_length: 15; d_call: NA; j_call: TRBJ2-4; v_call: TRBV28; cdr3_nt: TGTGCCAGCAGGGGCGCGGAAGGAGCCAAAAACATTCAGTACTTC; cdr3_aa: CASRGAEGAKNIQYF
clone_size: NA; cdr3_length: 14; d_call: TRBD1; j_call: TRBJ2-6; v_call: TRBV20-1; cdr3_nt: TGCAGTGCCAAGCAGGGGGCTGGGGCCAACGTCCTGACTTTC; cdr3_aa: CSAKQGAGANVLTF
clone_size: NA; cdr3_length: 15; d_call: NA; j_call: TRBJ1-2; v_call: TRBV18; cdr3_nt: TGTGCCAGCTCACCATTCTCTAACCGGGACGAGGGCTACACCTTC; cdr3_aa: CASSPFSNRDEGYTF
clone_size: NA; cdr3_length: 15; d_call: NA; j_call: TRBJ1-5; v_call: TRBV15; cdr3_nt: TGTGCCACCAGCAGAGATCCTGATAGCAATCAGCCCCAGCATTTT; cdr3_aa: CATSRDPDSNQPQHF
clone_size: NA; cdr3_length: 13; d_call: TRBD1; j_call: TRBJ2-4; v_call: TRBV29-1; cdr3_nt: TGCAGCGCGGCCGCGACAGGGAGAAACATTCAGTACTTC; cdr3_aa: CSAAATGRNIQYF
clone_size: NA; cdr3_length: 12; d_call: NA; j_call: TRBJ1-1; v_call: TRBV27; cdr3_nt: TGTGCCAGCAGTTTCAGGGGCACTGAAGCTTTCTTT; cdr3_aa: CASSFRGTEAFF
clone_size: NA; cdr3_length: 13; d_call: NA; j_call: TRBJ2-3; v_call: TRBV20-1; cdr3_nt: TGCAGTGCTAGTGGGGGGACCACAGATACGCAGTATTTT; cdr3_aa: CSASGGTTDTQYF
clone_size: NA; cdr3_length: 13; d_call: NA; j_call: TRBJ1-2; v_call: TRBV7-9; cdr3_nt: TGTGCCAGCAGCTCTTCTGCGAACTATGGCTACACCTTC; cdr3_aa: CASSSSANYGYTF
clone_size: NA; cdr3_length: 12; d_call: NA; j_call: TRBJ1-1; v_call: TRBV29-1; cdr3_nt: TGCAGCGTTGGACCGACCCAGGGGAGGTCTTTCTTT; cdr3_aa: CSVGPTQGRSFF
clone_size: NA; cdr3_length: 15; d_call: NA; j_call: TRBJ2-3; v_call: TRBV4-3; cdr3_nt: TGCGCCAGCAGCCAAGATCTAGGCCCCACAGATACGCAGTATTTT; cdr3_aa: CASSQDLGPTDTQYF
clone_size: NA; cdr3_length: 14; d_call: TRBD1; j_call: TRBJ1-4; v_call: TRBV16; cdr3_nt: TGTGCCAGCAGCCCGGGACAGGTTAATGAAAAACTGTTTTTT; cdr3_aa: CASSPGQVNEKLFF
clone_size: NA; cdr3_length: 13; d_call: NA; j_call: TRBJ2-6; v_call: TRBV28; cdr3_nt: TGTGCCCATGGCAGGGGGGGAACCAACGTCCTGACTTTC; cdr3_aa: CAHGRGGTNVLTF
clone_size: NA; cdr3_length: 15; d_call: NA; j_call: TRBJ1-5; v_call: TRBV6-5; cdr3_nt: TGTGCCAGCAGCCGTGTTCAGGGACGGGATCAGCCCCAGCATTTT; cdr3_aa: CASSRVQGRDQPQHF
clone_size: NA; cdr3_length: 13; d_call: NA; j_call: TRBJ1-2; v_call: TRBV10-3; cdr3_nt: TGTGCCACCACGGAGGTTCGGAGCTATGGCTACACCTTC; cdr3_aa: CATTEVRSYGYTF
clone_size: once; cdr3_length: 16; d_call: TRBD1; j_call: TRBJ1-5; v_call: TRBV5-1; cdr3_nt: TGCGCCAGCAGCTCCGGACAGGCAGATAGCAATCAGCCCCAGCATTTT; cdr3_aa: CASSSGQADSNQPQHF
clone_size: NA; cdr3_length: 18; d_call: TRBD1; j_call: TRBJ2-7; v_call: TRBV29-1; cdr3_nt: TGCAGCGTCGCCCAGCTGGACAGGATAGCCCACCGCTCCTACGAGCAGTACTTC; cdr3_aa: CSVAQLDRIAHRSYEQYF
clone_size: NA; cdr3_length: 15; d_call: TRBD1; j_call: TRBJ2-2; v_call: TRBV5-1; cdr3_nt: TGCGCCAGCAGCTTGGTGACAGGGAGAGACGGGGAGCTGTTTTTT; cdr3_aa: CASSLVTGRDGELFF
clone_size: NA; cdr3_length: 16; d_call: NA; j_call: TRBJ2-1; v_call: TRBV18; cdr3_nt: TGTGCCAGCTCACCGCCCGTCGGTAGCTCCTACAATGAGCAGTTCTTC; cdr3_aa: CASSPPVGSSYNEQFF
clone_size: NA; cdr3_length: 12; d_call: NA; j_call: TRBJ2-3; v_call: TRBV2; cdr3_nt: TGTGCCAGCAGTGACGAGTCCCTTACGCAGTATTTT; cdr3_aa: CASSDESLTQYF
clone_size: NA; cdr3_length: 15; d_call: NA; j_call: TRBJ1-1; v_call: TRBV7-3; cdr3_nt: TGTGCCAGCAGCTTAACGCCGGGATTTTCGGCTGAAGCTTTCTTT; cdr3_aa: CASSLTPGFSAEAFF
clone_size: NA; cdr3_length: 12; d_call: NA; j_call: TRBJ2-1; v_call: TRBV2; cdr3_nt: TGTGCCAGCAGTCTGACGGGGAATGAGCAGTTCTTC; cdr3_aa: CASSLTGNEQFF
clone_size: NA; cdr3_length: 13; d_call: NA; j_call: TRBJ2-1; v_call: TRBV29-1; cdr3_nt: TGCAGCGTTGCGACTAGCTCCTACAATGAGCAGTTCTTC; cdr3_aa: CSVATSSYNEQFF
clone_size: NA; cdr3_length: 13; d_call: NA; j_call: TRBJ2-3; v_call: TRBV3-1; cdr3_nt: TGTGCCAGCAGCCACAACGTGCAGGATACGCAGTATTTT; cdr3_aa: CASSHNVQDTQYF
clone_size: NA; cdr3_length: 15; d_call: NA; j_call: TRBJ2-3; v_call: TRBV3-1; cdr3_nt: TGTGCCAGCAGTCAGAACAGCGGTTCGGCAGATACGCAGTATTTT; cdr3_aa: CASSQNSGSADTQYF